The 12 T cell receptor beta chains below all came from one sample that was sequenced in a study of cytomegalovirus exposure and HLA in healthy donors. PCR primers comprised 60 Vbeta and 13 Jbeta primers. Data came from immunoSEQ multiplex PCR; TCRdb stores just in-frame clones and leaves some out. Altogether under 200,000 clones are present, 68% being singletons, with the ten largest covering 1.1% to 1.5%. Sequences were obtained from PBMCs. The receptors derive from a man in his fifties or sixties in good health and CMV-seronegative.

The chain recombines TRBV11-2 with TRBJ2-2; the D gene is possibly TRBD1 (5 bases). Deletions cut 5 bases from V and 7 bases from J, with 11 bases between. The CDR3 runs to 13 residues. Germline lookup yields CDR1 SGHAT and CDR2 FQNNGV. CDR3 nucleotides: TGTGCCAGCAGCCCAGGGCCCCACGGGGAGCTGTTTTTT. Protein sequence: CASSPGPHGELFF.

This clone was seen just once. The chain combines TRBV9 with TRBJ1-4, with D maybe TRBD1 (5 bases). Per germline, CDR1 SGDLS and CDR2 YYNGEE. This CDR3 contains 14 residues. The ends were cut back, 0 bases at V and 8 bases at J, with 11 bases in the middle. This CDR3 reads CASSVEGRGEKLFF. The CDR3 DNA follows: TGTGCCAGCAGCGTAGAGGGTCGGGGGGAAAAACTGTTTTTT.

V usage is TRBV5-4 and J usage is TRBJ2-5, with TRBD1 identical over 11 bases. The trim removed 4 bases at V and 5 bases at J, leaving 7 bases unmatched. The germline V gene encodes CDR1 SGHNT and CDR2 YYREEE (reference sequence). This CDR3 comprises 15 residues. CDR3: CASSVRTGGGETQYF. CDR3 nucleotides: TGTGCCAGCAGCGTCCGGACAGGGGGCGGCGAGACCCAGTACTTC.

The V call is TRBV2, the J call TRBJ2-1, with a possible D match to TRBD1 (6 bases). The CDR3 has 15 residues. The V gene lost 4 bases and the J gene lost 0 bases, with 10 bases spanning the gap. CDR1 is SNHLY and CDR2 is FYNNEI in the germline V gene. CDR3 DNA: TGTGCCAGCAGTGTGGACAGAAGCTCCTACAATGAGCAGTTCTTC. Encoded protein: CASSVDRSSYNEQFF.

The rearrangement uses TRBV6-1 and TRBJ2-3; TRBD1 matches at 9 bases. This CDR3 region has 15 residues. V shed 5 bases and J 6 bases; nucleotides not matched to a gene: 9. The germline CDR1 and CDR2 sequences are MNHNS and SASEGT. The CDR3 region is CASSPGTGSWDTQYF. Here the CDR3 DNA reads TGTGCCAGCAGTCCCGGGACAGGGAGTTGGGATACGCAGTATTTT.

This clone was detected a few times. The chain recombines TRBV5-6 with TRBJ1-2; no definite D call. Germline V gives CDR1 SGHDT, CDR2 YYEEEE. CDR3 size: 12 residues. The ends were cut back, 3 bases at V and 3 bases at J, with 6 bases in the middle. The CDR3 loop reads CASSSVDYGYTF. DNA for the CDR3: TGTGCCAGCAGCTCCGTCGACTATGGCTACACCTTC. The complete variable domain, with remaining parts taken from reference TRBV5-6 and TRBJ1-2, reads DAGVTQSPTHLIKTRGQQVTLRCSPKSGHDTVSWYQQALGQGPQFIFQYYEEEERQRGNFPDRFSGHQFPNYSSELNVNALLLGDSALYLCASSSVDYGYTFGSGTRLTVV.

The chain employs TRBV29-1 and TRBJ1-2; D remains unclear. V lost 0 bases and J 0 bases, leaving 11 bases between the germline ends. In germline, CDR1 is SQVTM, CDR2 ANQGSEA. The CDR3 sequence is 15 residues long. Written as DNA, the CDR3 is TGCAGCGTTGAAGATGAGGGCACAGCTAACTATGGCTACACCTTC. This translates into CSVEDEGTANYGYTF.

In its sample, this clone was seen once. CDR3 in amino acids: CASSQASQGLGSYNEQFF. CDR3 in DNA: TGCGCCAGCAGCCAAGCCTCGCAGGGTTTGGGCTCCTACAATGAGCAGTTCTTC. The chain couples TRBV4-1 to TRBJ2-1; maybe TRBD1 (5 bases). Germline CDR1 is MGHRA and CDR2 is YSYEKL. V was clipped by 1 base and J by 0 bases, with 16 bases between them. This CDR3 region has 18 residues.

The rearrangement uses TRBV18 and TRBJ2-7; the D gene is possibly TRBD1 (6 bases). Germline V gene data show CDR1 as KGHSH and CDR2 as LQKENI. The CDR3 is made up of 14 amino acids. Trimming took off 2 bases at V and 1 base at J, with 9 bases between the two ends. CDR3 residues: CASSPYRDSYEQYF. CDR3 sequence (DNA): TGTGCCAGCTCACCATACAGGGATTCCTACGAGCAGTACTTC.

This chain connects TRBV28 to TRBJ1-1; no firm D call. Germline V CDR1 and CDR2: MDHEN, SYDVKM. V shed 3 bases and J shed 3 bases, with 11 bases lying between them. The CDR3 runs 14 residues. This CDR3 reads CASSLGGVDTEAFF. CDR3 DNA: TGTGCCAGCAGTTTGGGCGGGGTGGACACTGAAGCTTTCTTT.

This sequence joins TRBV29-1 and TRBJ1-1; 9 positions agree with TRBD1. Germline values: CDR1 SQVTM, CDR2 ANQGSEA. V was clipped by 7 bases and J by 1 base; unmatched bases: 7. The CDR3 runs 14 residues. The CDR3 loop is CSAAGQGGNTEAFF. The CDR3 DNA reads as TGCAGCGCCGCGGGACAGGGAGGGAACACTGAAGCTTTCTTT.

This chain links TRBV5-4 with TRBJ2-5; a weak D match, TRBD2 (5 bases). Trimming pared 6 bases from V and 7 bases from J, leaving 10 bases between. This CDR3 has 11 residues. From germline, CDR1 is SGHNT and CDR2 YYREEE (reference sequence). CDR3 in amino acids: CASTQGGTQYF. CDR3 coding DNA: TGTGCCAGCACGCAAGGAGGGACCCAGTACTTC. Combining the CDR3 with reference TRBV5-4 and TRBJ2-5 gives the whole variable domain ETGVTQSPTHLIKTRGQQVTLRCSSQSGHNTVSWYQQALGQGPQFIFQYYREEENGRGNFPPRFSGLQFPNYSSELNVNALELDDSALYLCASTQGGTQYFGPGTRLLVL.